The 29 T cell receptor beta chains presented below share a single source sample, sequenced in a study of blood T cell repertoires in COVID-19 (dated by TCRdb to about 2020). Preparation of the library involved the immunoSEQ multiplex PCR assay. The table was pulled from immuneACCESS by TCRdb, which kept in-frame rearrangements only. Such tables lose some clones; where checked, under half of the loss comes from unresolved V genes, and the rest has no known cause. The sample contains around 260,000 clones, about 80% of them found a single time. More than 15% of the sample goes to the ten largest clones. Material: peripheral blood. The source of these receptors is a person aged 65 to 85 with COVID-19, enrolled during active disease.

The gene calls are TRBV13 and TRBJ1-1; possibly TRBD1 for D (6 bases). This CDR3 has 16 residues. The germline CDR1 and CDR2 sequences are PRHDT and FYEKMQ (reference sequence). Trimming left V 7 bases short and J 0 bases short, with 18 bases between. The CDR3 here is CASKLGGGLMNTEAFF. DNA of the CDR3: TGTGCCAGCAAGCTGGGAGGGGGGCTCATGAACACTGAAGCTTTCTTT.

This chain links TRBV15 with TRBJ1-4; D perhaps matches TRBD1 (6 bases). The germline V and J ends were trimmed by 3 bases and 4 bases, with 18 bases remaining between them. The CDR3 sequence is 17 residues long. Germline lookup yields CDR1 LNHNV and CDR2 YYDKDF (reference sequence). Here the CDR3 DNA reads TGTGCCACCAGCAGCTGGGATGCCGAGGGGGATAATGAAAAACTGTTTTTT. The encoded protein is CATSSWDAEGDNEKLFF.

The rearrangement links TRBV5-1 to TRBJ2-7; 7 bases agree with TRBD1. CDR3 length equals 15 residues. V lost 0 bases and J lost 6; bases outside the gene matches: 9. Germline CDR1 SGHRS, CDR2 YFSETQ. The CDR3 is CASSLDGTVGLEQYF. The CDR3 coding sequence is TGCGCCAGCAGCTTGGATGGGACAGTGGGGCTCGAGCAGTACTTC. The whole variable domain, remainder taken from reference TRBV5-1 and TRBJ2-7, is KAGVTQTPRYLIKTRGQQVTLSCSPISGHRSVSWYQQTPGQGLQFLFEYFSETQRNKGNFPGRFSGRQFSNSRSEMNVSTLELGDSALYLCASSLDGTVGLEQYFGPGTRLTVT.

The chain couples TRBV7-8 to TRBJ1-1; D is perhaps TRBD1 (5 bases). Germline V lookup: CDR1 SGHVS, CDR2 FQNEAQ. This CDR3 has 14 residues. V dropped 3 bases and J dropped 0 bases, with 8 bases sitting between them. The chain's CDR3 is CASSLGRVNTEAFF. In DNA form, the CDR3 reads TGTGCCAGCAGCTTGGGCAGGGTGAACACTGAAGCTTTCTTT.

The gene calls are TRBV5-5 and TRBJ1-6; a possible D gene is TRBD1 (6 bases). The V gene's germline CDR1 is SGHKS and CDR2 YYEKEE (reference sequence). The germline V and J ends were trimmed by 3 bases and 9 bases, with 10 bases remaining between them. CDR3 length equals 13 residues. The CDR3 reads CASSSTGTSPLHF. CDR3 DNA: TGTGCCAGCAGCTCCACAGGGACTTCACCCCTCCACTTT.

The chain has TRBV6-2 or TRBV6-3 and TRBJ1-6; weak D call: TRBD1 (5 bases). CDR1 is MNHEY, CDR2 SVGEGT, per germline. The length of the CDR3 is 14 residues. V shed 3 bases and J shed 10 bases, with 13 bases lying between them. The CDR3 reads CASSYAGKKSPLHF. The CDR3 nucleotides are TGTGCCAGCAGTTATGCAGGGAAGAAATCACCCCTCCACTTT.

The V and J genes are TRBV6-1 and TRBJ2-3; a weak D match, TRBD1 (6 bases). Germline CDR1 reads MNHNS; CDR2 reads SASEGT. CDR3 length: 15 amino acids. V shed 3 bases and J shed 0 bases, with 10 bases lying between them. CDR3 nucleotides: TGTGCCAGCAGTGATGTGGGGGCAAGCACAGATACGCAGTATTTT. Protein product: CASSDVGASTDTQYF.

The J gene is TRBJ2-3, the V gene TRBV9, with 8 nucleotides matching TRBD2. J gave up 5 bases and V 3 bases, and 8 bases lay outside the gene matches. CDR3 size: 15 residues. The germline CDR1 and CDR2 sequences are SGDLS and YYNGEE. CDR3 amino acids: CASSAIAGRGDTQYF. CDR3 DNA: TGTGCCAGCAGCGCAATAGCGGGACGGGGAGATACGCAGTATTTT.

The chain uses TRBV5-1 and TRBJ2-1; D call uncertain. Germline V CDR1 and CDR2: SGHRS, YFSETQ. V lost 3 bases, J lost 9 bases, and 7 bases lay in between. This CDR3 has 11 amino acids. CDR3 bases: TGCGCCAGCAGCTCCACGGGTGAGCAGTTCTTC. Protein product: CASSSTGEQFF.

The V gene is TRBV5-1, the J gene TRBJ1-3, with 8 bases identical to TRBD1. The length of the CDR3 is 18 residues. Trimming cost V 2 bases and J 2 bases; bases outside gene matches: 12. The germline gives CDR1 SGHRS, CDR2 YFSETQ. The DNA for the CDR3 is TGCGCCAGCAGCTTTCTACCACTAACAGGGGGACCTGGAAACACCATATATTTT. It codes for CASSFLPLTGGPGNTIYF.

J is TRBJ2-7 and V is TRBV9; D possibly corresponds to TRBD1 (6 bases). CDR1 and CDR2 from the germline V gene are SGDLS and YYNGEE. With 2 bases removed from V and 3 bases from J, the gap between germline ends came to 12 bases. This CDR3 is 14 amino acids long. CDR3 protein: CASSVLADSYEQYF. The CDR3, as DNA: TGTGCCAGCAGCGTTTTGGCGGACAGCTACGAGCAGTACTTC.

The rearrangement uses TRBV5-1 and TRBJ1-2; D not certain. Germline V gene sequence: CDR1 SGHRS, CDR2 YFSETQ. There are 14 residues in the CDR3. The V end was cut by 4 bases, the J end by 3 bases, with 13 bases between. In nucleotides, the CDR3 is TGCGCCAGCAGCCCCACAGAGATATACTATGGCTACACCTTC. Its translation is CASSPTEIYYGYTF. Based on the CDR3 plus reference TRBV5-1 and TRBJ1-2, the full variable domain is KAGVTQTPRYLIKTRGQQVTLSCSPISGHRSVSWYQQTPGQGLQFLFEYFSETQRNKGNFPGRFSGRQFSNSRSEMNVSTLELGDSALYLCASSPTEIYYGYTFGSGTRLTVV.

The V and J genes are TRBV10-2 and TRBJ2-7; 8 nucleotides match TRBD2. In germline, CDR1 is WSHSY, CDR2 SAAADI. J lost 0 bases, V lost 7 bases, and 11 bases had no gene match. This CDR3 contains 16 residues. CDR3 coding DNA: TGCGCCAGCACCCTAAGGGCCGGGACTAGCTCCTACGAGCAGTACTTC. This encodes CASTLRAGTSSYEQYF.

The rearrangement links TRBV19 to TRBJ1-5, with unresolved D. The CDR3 consists of 15 residues. Germline V gene data show CDR1 as LNHDA and CDR2 as SQIVND (reference sequence). V lost 7 bases, J lost 1 base, and 14 bases lay in between. The CDR3 region is CASTPLRGSNQPQHF. In DNA, the CDR3 is TGTGCCAGTACCCCTCTTCGGGGAAGCAATCAGCCCCAGCATTTT. Complete variable domain (other parts from reference TRBV19 and TRBJ1-5): DGGITQSPKYLFRKEGQNVTLSCEQNLNHDAMYWYRQDPGQGLRLIYYSQIVNDFQKGDIAEGYSVSREKKESFPLTVTSAQKNPTAFYLCASTPLRGSNQPQHFGDGTRLSIL.

This clone was detected a few times. The chain joins TRBV14 to TRBJ1-4, with 12 bases that match TRBD1. Germline CDR1 reads SGHDN; CDR2 reads FVKESK. V shed 1 base and J 8 bases; nucleotides not matched to a gene: 8. This CDR3 region has 17 residues. This CDR3 reads CASSQAGQGASGEKLFF. CDR3 DNA sequence: TGTGCCAGCAGCCAAGCGGGACAGGGGGCGTCGGGGGAAAAACTGTTTTTT.

This rearrangement joins TRBV19 to TRBJ1-2; 9 nucleotides line up with TRBD1. Per the germline V gene, CDR1 is LNHDA and CDR2 is SQIVND (reference sequence). CDR3 size: 13 residues. The V segment lost 11 bases and the J segment 3 bases; nucleotides outside the gene matches: 7. CDR3 in DNA: TGTGCCTCTAAAGGGACAGGGCACTATGGCTACACCTTC. It codes for CASKGTGHYGYTF. Full variable domain (remainder filled in from reference TRBV19 and TRBJ1-2): DGGITQSPKYLFRKEGQNVTLSCEQNLNHDAMYWYRQDPGQGLRLIYYSQIVNDFQKGDIAEGYSVSREKKESFPLTVTSAQKNPTAFYLCASKGTGHYGYTFGSGTRLTVV.

This chain connects TRBV7-3 to TRBJ2-2; TRBD2 matches at 14 bases. This CDR3 contains 19 residues. CDR1 SGHTA and CDR2 FQGTGA come from the germline V gene. The junction had 12 bases not matched to a gene; V was cut back by 4 bases and J by 5 bases. In DNA, the CDR3 is TGTGCCAGCAGCTCACAGGGTGGACTAGCGGGGGGAGAAACCGGGGAGCTGTTTTTT. This gives the protein CASSSQGGLAGGETGELFF.

V is TRBV6-1 and J is TRBJ1-3, with a weak D call TRBD1 (5 bases). CDR1 is MNHNS, CDR2 SASEGT, per germline. This CDR3 spans 15 amino acids. The V gene lost 2 bases and the J gene lost 5 bases, with 13 bases spanning the gap. CDR3 protein: CASSEKSQGRNTIYF. The DNA of the CDR3 is TGTGCCAGCAGTGAAAAATCCCAGGGTAGAAACACCATATATTTT.

CDR3 bases: TGTGCCAGTAGTCTACCCGTTTTGGGAGGCAAAAACATTCAGTACTTC. Translating gives CASSLPVLGGKNIQYF. This chain connects TRBV19 to TRBJ2-4, with a tentative D call TRBD2 (6 bases). From germline, CDR1 is LNHDA and CDR2 SQIVND (reference sequence). This CDR3 contains 16 residues. V was cut by 5 bases and J by 3 bases, with 17 bases left in between.

This clone occurred a few times. The chain carries TRBV6-5 and TRBJ1-2; 7 bases agree with TRBD1. The germline V gene has CDR1 MNHEY and CDR2 SVGAGI. The CDR3 has 15 residues. J gave up 5 bases and V 1 base, and 7 bases lay outside the gene matches. CDR3 sequence (DNA): TGTGCCAGCAGTTACTGGGACGCAGGGGGGTATGGCTACACCTTC. Its translation: CASSYWDAGGYGYTF.

This clone was seen just once. CDR3 nucleotides: TGCGCCAGCCGCCTGTCGTCAGGGAACAATCAGCCCCAGCATTTT. Protein sequence: CASRLSSGNNQPQHF. V gene TRBV4-1 combines with J gene TRBJ1-5; weak D call: TRBD1 (5 bases). Germline CDR1 and CDR2: MGHRA and YSYEKL. The CDR3 contains 15 residues. Trimming stripped 8 bases from V and 3 bases from J, with 17 bases between.

The chain combines TRBV3-1 (or the pseudogene TRBV3-2) with TRBJ1-3; 8 positions agree with TRBD1. This CDR3 is built from 14 residues. Looked up from germline, CDR1 is LGHDT and CDR2 is YNNKEL (reference sequence). The V segment lost 2 bases and the J segment 4 bases; nucleotides outside the gene matches: 1. DNA of the CDR3: TGTGCCAGCAGCCAACAGGGGGCGGGAAACACCATATATTTT. Its protein product is CASSQQGAGNTIYF.

The CDR3 is CASSNGDISTDTQYF. As DNA, the CDR3 is TGTGCCAGTAGTAACGGGGACATCAGCACAGATACGCAGTATTTT. The J gene is TRBJ2-3, the V gene TRBV19; TRBD1 is a possible D gene (6 bases). V lost 4 bases to trimming and J lost 0 bases, with 11 bases between them. The CDR3 covers 15 residues. In germline, CDR1 is LNHDA, CDR2 SQIVND (reference sequence). The complete variable domain, with remaining parts taken from reference TRBV19 and TRBJ2-3, reads DGGITQSPKYLFRKEGQNVTLSCEQNLNHDAMYWYRQDPGQGLRLIYYSQIVNDFQKGDIAEGYSVSREKKESFPLTVTSAQKNPTAFYLCASSNGDISTDTQYFGPGTRLTVL.

The rearrangement uses TRBV7-9 and TRBJ1-2; no clear D. The V and J ends lost 1 base and 3 bases respectively, with 21 bases between them. The CDR3 loop spans 18 amino acids. Germline V CDR1 and CDR2: SEHNR, FQNEAQ (reference sequence). CDR3 loop: CASSLGLGASFGDYGYTF. For the CDR3, the DNA is TGTGCCAGCAGCTTAGGTCTAGGAGCCTCATTTGGTGACTATGGCTACACCTTC.

In this sample, this clone turned up a few times. The chain links TRBV7-9 to TRBJ2-7; 8 bases line up with TRBD1. The trim removed 1 base at V and 4 bases at J, leaving 6 bases unmatched. There are 15 residues in the CDR3. Germline V gives CDR1 SEHNR, CDR2 FQNEAQ (reference sequence). This chain's CDR3 is CASSLVFRGQYEQYF. For the CDR3, the DNA is TGTGCCAGCAGCTTAGTGTTCAGGGGGCAGTACGAGCAGTACTTC.

The chain has TRBV5-4 and TRBJ2-4; TRBD1 might be the D (6 bases). The CDR3 loop spans 12 amino acids. V gave up 9 bases and J gave up 9 bases, with 16 bases separating them. The V gene's germline CDR1 is SGHNT and CDR2 YYREEE (reference sequence). For the CDR3, the DNA is TGTGCCAACCCAGTACAGGGAGCCATTCAGTACTTC. Its protein is CANPVQGAIQYF.

The rearrangement links TRBV7-2 to TRBJ2-5, with 8 bases matching TRBD1. There are 14 residues in the CDR3. Germline CDR1 reads SGHTA; CDR2 reads FQGNSA. Unmatched junction bases numbered 7, after V lost 3 bases and J lost 7 bases. CDR3 coding DNA: TGTGCCAGCAGCTTTGACAGGGGATGGGGGACCCAGTACTTC. It yields the protein CASSFDRGWGTQYF.

V is TRBV3-1 (or the pseudogene TRBV3-2) and J is TRBJ1-1; D ambiguous. The CDR3 is made up of 14 amino acids. Trimming left V 1 base short and J 1 base short, with 7 bases between. Germline V gene sequence: CDR1 LGHDT, CDR2 YNNKEL (reference sequence). CDR3 loop: CASSQGRRNTEAFF. The DNA of the CDR3 is TGTGCCAGCAGCCAAGGACGGAGGAACACTGAAGCTTTCTTT.

The chain links TRBV19 to TRBJ1-5; D call uncertain. There are 12 residues in the CDR3. CDR1 is LNHDA and CDR2 is SQIVND in the germline V gene (reference sequence). The V gene lost 5 bases and the J gene lost 9 bases, with 11 bases spanning the gap. The CDR3 is CASSPTHGPQHF. CDR3 in DNA: TGTGCCAGTAGTCCTACGCACGGGCCCCAGCATTTT.